One sample yielded the 28 T cell receptor beta chains listed below, sequenced in a study of blood T cells in healthy people across ages. The second PCR ran about 6 to 12 cycles with a sample-barcoded 5' primer and J-beta primers. MiXCR, run by TCRdb on the 5' RACE reads, gives a single entry per CDR3 protein. The sample consists of approximately 1.5 million distinct CDR3 sequences, 34% of them appearing once. Sequences were obtained from blood. These receptors were obtained from a woman aged 25 to 39 in good health.

The rearrangement joins TRBV12-3 or TRBV12-4 to TRBJ1-1, with a weak D call TRBD1 (6 bases). This CDR3 spans 13 amino acids. Trimming cost V 7 bases and J 0 bases, with 9 bases left between them. The CDR3 is CASKQGMNTEAFF. The DNA for the CDR3 is TGTGCCAGCAAACAGGGCATGAACACTGAAGCTTTCTTT.

In its sample, this clonotype was seen a few times. CDR3 region: CSVGLQGLSETQYF. CDR3 coding DNA: TGCAGCGTCGGACTACAGGGTTTATCAGAGACCCAGTACTTC. The chain joins TRBV29-1 to TRBJ2-5, with D possibly being TRBD1 or TRBD2 (6 bases each). Germline V gene sequence: CDR1 SQVTM, CDR2 ANQGSEA. The CDR3 is 14 amino acids. The V and J ends lost 6 bases and 4 bases respectively, with 18 bases between them.

The CDR3 DNA sequence: TGTGCCAGCAGGGTACAGGGGTCGAGAGATACGCAGTATTTT. Translating gives CASRVQGSRDTQYF. The rearrangement uses TRBV27 and TRBJ2-3, with 7 positions matching TRBD1. The CDR3 is 14 amino acids. With 6 bases clipped from V and 5 bases from J, the junction kept 8 bases outside the gene matches. Germline assignment: CDR1 MNHEY and CDR2 SMNVEV (reference sequence).

This clonotype was recorded a few times. The chain joins TRBV6-5 to TRBJ2-1; 10 bases match TRBD2. Germline values: CDR1 MNHEY, CDR2 SVGAGI. With V trimmed by 2 bases and J by 8 bases, 6 bases remained unmatched. The CDR3 is 15 amino acids. The chain's CDR3 is CASSYPTSGTDEQFF. DNA for the CDR3: TGTGCCAGCAGTTACCCAACTAGCGGGACAGATGAGCAGTTCTTC.

The V and J genes are TRBV10-3 and TRBJ2-7, with 7 bases aligning to TRBD2. V shed 8 bases and J 3 bases; nucleotides not matched to a gene: 16. From germline, CDR1 is ENHRY and CDR2 SYGVKD. The CDR3 is 16 residues long. The CDR3 protein is CAIGGGGTCGLYEQYF. CDR3 DNA: TGTGCCATCGGGGGGGGTGGGACCTGCGGCCTCTACGAGCAGTACTTC.

This clonotype was detected once. A much larger clone lies one base from this, so it may be a read error. The rearrangement joins TRBV28 to TRBJ2-7, with D possibly called TRBD1 or TRBD2 (6 bases each). Germline-derived CDR1 and CDR2 are MDHEN and SYDVKM. This CDR3 comprises 14 residues. The V end lost 7 bases, the J end lost 9 bases, and 22 bases lay between the germline ends. The CDR3 bases are TGTGCCAGCACACTCGGGGGCAGGAGCAGTCCGCAGTACTTC. Translating it yields CASTLGGRSSPQYF.

The CDR3: CASSLSWGGNYGYTF. As DNA, the CDR3 is TGTGCCAGCAGTTTATCGTGGGGGGGCAACTATGGCTACACCTTC. This chain links TRBV27 with TRBJ1-2, with a tentative D call TRBD1 (6 bases). V was trimmed by 0 bases and J by 2 bases, leaving 10 bases between them. The length of the CDR3 is 15 residues. Germline loops: CDR1 MNHEY, CDR2 SMNVEV (reference sequence).

This clonotype occurred many times. J is TRBJ2-1 and V is TRBV11-1, with 8 bases matching TRBD2. CDR3 size: 14 residues. The V gene's germline CDR1 is SGHAT and CDR2 FQDESV (reference sequence). Unmatched junction bases numbered 5, after V lost 3 bases and J lost 7 bases. CDR3 sequence reads: CASSFGGLGNEQFF. The CDR3 DNA reads as TGTGCCAGCAGCTTCGGGGGACTAGGGAATGAGCAGTTCTTC.

There are a few counts of this clonotype. The V gene is TRBV5-6, the J gene TRBJ2-7; 8 bases align to TRBD1. The CDR3 loop spans 17 amino acids. The J segment lost 3 bases and the V segment lost 4 bases, leaving 15 bases of the junction unmatched. CDR1 and CDR2 from the germline V gene are SGHDT and YYEEEE. DNA of the CDR3: TGTGCCAGCAGCCCGGCTAGAGCAGGGGGCAACCGCTACGAGCAGTACTTC. This gives the protein CASSPARAGGNRYEQYF.

This clonotype appeared many times. The chain employs TRBV29-1 and TRBJ2-1; the D is unclear. The CDR3 has 12 residues. Per the germline V gene, CDR1 is SQVTM and CDR2 is ANQGSEA. The germline V and J ends were trimmed by 0 bases and 4 bases, with 4 bases remaining between them. This CDR3 is CSVEDGYNEQFF. In nucleotides, the CDR3 is TGCAGCGTTGAAGACGGATACAATGAGCAGTTCTTC.

This clonotype was seen only a few times. This chain uses TRBV27 with TRBJ2-7; 12 bases fit TRBD1. Germline V gene data show CDR1 as MNHEY and CDR2 as SMNVEV (reference sequence). The length of the CDR3 is 14 residues. After removal of 4 bases from V and 6 bases from J, the junction contained 4 bases not matched to a gene. DNA of the CDR3: TGTGCCAGCAGTTACGGGACAGGGGGCCCCGAGCAGTACTTC. It encodes CASSYGTGGPEQYF.

The chain recombines TRBV10-3 with TRBJ2-1; a possible D gene is TRBD1 (5 bases). The CDR3 extends over 15 amino acids. V was trimmed by 1 base and J by 2 bases, leaving 9 bases between them. Germline V gene data show CDR1 as ENHRY and CDR2 as SYGVKD. In nucleotides, the CDR3 is TGTGCCATCAGTGAGTTATCAGGGCCCTACAATGAGCAGTTCTTC. Translated, it gives CAISELSGPYNEQFF.

This clonotype showed up just a few times. This chain uses TRBV5-1 with TRBJ2-1; 12 positions agree with TRBD2. The V and J ends lost 5 bases and 6 bases, in that order; junction bases with no gene match: 3. This CDR3 is 14 amino acids long. Per the germline V gene, CDR1 is SGHRS and CDR2 is YFSETQ. CDR3 in amino acids: CASRASGGANEQFF. CDR3 DNA: TGCGCCAGCAGAGCTAGCGGGGGGGCCAATGAGCAGTTCTTC. Looking up the rest from reference TRBV5-1 and TRBJ2-1 gives the full variable domain: KAGVTQTPRYLIKTRGQQVTLSCSPISGHRSVSWYQQTPGQGLQFLFEYFSETQRNKGNFPGRFSGRQFSNSRSEMNVSTLELGDSALYLCASRASGGANEQFFGPGTRLTVL.

The chain employs TRBV12-3 or TRBV12-4 and TRBJ2-7; TRBD1 agrees at 7 bases. The ends lost 4 bases at V and 3 bases at J; junction bases unmatched: 9. This CDR3 is built from 15 residues. The CDR3 here is CASSYTGTELYEQYF. The CDR3 DNA reads as TGTGCCAGCAGTTATACCGGGACAGAGCTCTACGAGCAGTACTTC.

The V gene is TRBV5-1, the J gene TRBJ2-3; D is undetermined. V lost 0 bases and J 4 bases, leaving 12 bases between the germline ends. From germline, CDR1 is SGHRS and CDR2 YFSETQ. The CDR3 is made up of 15 amino acids. This CDR3 reads CASSLAAAGPDTQYF. CDR3 DNA: TGCGCCAGCAGCTTGGCCGCCGCAGGACCAGATACGCAGTATTTT. Supplemented by reference TRBV5-1 and TRBJ2-3, the full variable domain reads KAGVTQTPRYLIKTRGQQVTLSCSPISGHRSVSWYQQTPGQGLQFLFEYFSETQRNKGNFPGRFSGRQFSNSRSEMNVSTLELGDSALYLCASSLAAAGPDTQYFGPGTRLTVL.

Details on this clonotype: A much larger clone is a single base away; this may be a read error. The V gene is TRBV2, the J gene TRBJ1-2, with D unresolved. CDR1 is SNHLY and CDR2 is FYNNEI in the germline V gene. Deletions cut 3 bases from V and 5 bases from J, with 4 bases between. The length of the CDR3 is 11 residues. DNA of the CDR3: TGTGCCAGCAGTGACAAATATGGCTACACCTTC. Translating it yields CASSDKYGYTF. The full variable domain, with the rest looked up from reference TRBV2 and TRBJ1-2, is EPEVTQTPSHQVTQMGQEVILRCVPISNHLYFYWYRQILGQKVEFLVSFYNNEISEKSEIFDDQFSVERPDGSNFTLKIRSTKLEDSAMYFCASSDKYGYTFGSGTRLTVV.

The chain combines TRBV6-1 with TRBJ1-2; D remains ambiguous. This CDR3 comprises 13 residues. Trimming took 1 base from V and 8 from J, leaving 11 bases between them. Looked up from germline, CDR1 is MNHNS and CDR2 is SASEGT. The CDR3 nucleotides read TGTGCCAGCAGTGAAGATCAGGACGGAGGCTACACCTTC. This sequence encodes CASSEDQDGGYTF.

This clonotype showed up many times. The chain recombines TRBV12-3 or TRBV12-4 with TRBJ1-5; D not certain. This CDR3 is built from 11 residues. V lost 2 bases, J lost 4 bases, and 0 bases lay in between. CDR3 residues: CASSLNQPQHF. DNA of the CDR3: TGTGCCAGCAGTTTAAATCAGCCCCAGCATTTT.

This clonotype was found many times. This chain connects TRBV7-2 to TRBJ2-7; the D gene is possibly TRBD1 (6 bases). The CDR3 has 15 residues. Trimming took off 5 bases at V and 4 bases at J, with 18 bases between the two ends. CDR1 is SGHTA, CDR2 FQGNSA, per germline. CDR3 sequence: CASSQAGQGRYEQYF. Here the CDR3 DNA reads TGTGCCAGCAGCCAGGCGGGCCAGGGGCGATACGAGCAGTACTTC.

V gene TRBV4-1 combines with J gene TRBJ1-5; D is uncertain. Germline assignment: CDR1 MGHRA and CDR2 YSYEKL. The CDR3 length is 15 residues. The V and J ends lost 6 bases and 0 bases respectively, with 12 bases between them. The CDR3 loop reads CASSQTPYSNQPQHF. CDR3 DNA: TGCGCCAGCAGTCAGACACCGTATAGCAATCAGCCCCAGCATTTT.

This clonotype came up a few times. The chain combines TRBV20-1 with TRBJ2-1, with a tentative D call TRBD2 (5 bases). This CDR3 comprises 14 residues. The germline gives CDR1 DFQATT, CDR2 SNEGSKA (reference sequence). V gave up 0 bases and J gave up 6 bases, with 12 bases separating them. DNA for the CDR3: TGCAGTGCTAGAGAGGCCACTAGTTTCAATGAGCAGTTCTTC. Protein product: CSAREATSFNEQFF.

There are a few counts of this clonotype. The chain has TRBV6-1 and TRBJ2-7, with D possibly being TRBD1 (5 bases). The CDR3 consists of 17 residues. CDR1 is MNHNS, CDR2 SASEGT, per germline. V shed 2 bases and J shed 5 bases, with 22 bases lying between them. The CDR3 reads CASSESTRAGRKDEQYF. Written as DNA, the CDR3 is TGTGCCAGCAGTGAATCGACCAGGGCAGGAAGGAAGGACGAGCAGTACTTC.

This clonotype came up many times. The chain carries TRBV27 and TRBJ2-5, with TRBD1 matching over 8 bases. Trimming took 0 bases from V and 4 from J; bases not matched to a gene: 7. Germline V gene lookup returns CDR1 MNHEY and CDR2 SMNVEV (reference sequence). The CDR3 sequence is 16 residues long. The CDR3 DNA reads TGTGCCAGCAGTTTATCCCGCCCAGACAGGGGAGAGACCCAGTACTTC. It translates to CASSLSRPDRGETQYF.

V is TRBV5-1 and J is TRBJ1-4, with D possibly being TRBD1 (5 bases). Trimming took off 4 bases at V and 8 bases at J, with 15 bases between the two ends. The CDR3 loop spans 14 amino acids. The germline gives CDR1 SGHRS, CDR2 YFSETQ. CDR3 amino acids: CASSPQAGNEKLFF. CDR3 nucleotides: TGCGCCAGCAGCCCACAGGCAGGGAACGAAAAACTGTTTTTT.

This clonotype was observed a handful of times. This chain connects TRBV27 to TRBJ2-7; possibly TRBD1 for D (6 bases). CDR1 is MNHEY and CDR2 is SMNVEV in the germline V gene (reference sequence). Trimming removed 4 bases at V and 3 bases at J, with 13 bases between. The CDR3 is 14 amino acids. CDR3 nucleotides: TGTGCCAGCAGTTACGGACAGTCCCACTACGAGCAGTACTTC. Amino acids: CASSYGQSHYEQYF.

V gene TRBV9 combines with J gene TRBJ1-4; 7 positions agree with TRBD1. Germline V lookup: CDR1 SGDLS, CDR2 YYNGEE. After removal of 6 bases from V and 0 bases from J, the junction contained 20 bases not matched to a gene. The CDR3 spans 20 residues. The DNA for the CDR3 is TGTGCCAGCACCCAACAGAAAGGGGGCTGGTACCCTGCAACTAATGAAAAACTGTTTTTT. It specifies CASTQQKGGWYPATNEKLFF.

This chain links TRBV4-2 with TRBJ2-1; D may be TRBD1 (6 bases). Germline V gene lookup returns CDR1 LGHNA and CDR2 YNFKEQ. The CDR3 length is 14 residues. Trimming removed 0 bases from V and 10 bases from J, with 13 bases in between. In nucleotides, the CDR3 is TGTGCCAGCAGCCAAGATTTTGATGGGACAGAGCAGTTCTTC. Protein sequence: CASSQDFDGTEQFF.

This chain joins TRBV7-9 and TRBJ2-7; 11 bases match TRBD1. The CDR3 is 17 amino acids. Germline CDR1 reads SEHNR; CDR2 reads FQNEAQ (reference sequence). Losses at the gene ends were 5 bases for V and 5 bases for J; bases not matched to a gene: 14. The CDR3 nucleotides read TGTGCCAGCAGCCCAACCGTCGGGACAGGGGGGATGAACGAGCAGTACTTC. Protein sequence: CASSPTVGTGGMNEQYF.